The 21 T cell receptor beta chains reported below all come from one sample, sequenced in a study of molecular identifiers for immune sequencing clone quantification. TCRdb fed the PCR reads into MiXCR, producing one record per CDR3 protein. The sample records under 75,000 distinct CDR3 sequences, over 15% being singletons. The source material was naive CD8+ T cells from blood, with Jurkat cell RNA spiked in. Subset specified: FACS-sorted CD8+CD4-CCR7+CD45RA+ naive T cells. The source is a human donor in good health. Some libraries in this study had Jurkat cell RNA spiked in.

At least ten counts were recorded for this clonotype. The chain combines TRBV2 with TRBJ2-7; no clear D gene. CDR3 size: 11 residues. Trimming took 3 bases from V and 3 from J, leaving 3 bases between them. Germline V gene sequence: CDR1 SNHLY, CDR2 FYNNEI. CDR3 loop: CASSEGYEQYF. Written as DNA, the CDR3 is TGTGCCAGCAGTGAGGGCTACGAGCAGTACTTC.

This clonotype has a count of ten or more. V and J are TRBV20-1 and TRBJ2-7; 9 nucleotides agree with TRBD2. V lost 1 base and J lost 5; bases outside the gene matches: 9. This CDR3 is built from 15 residues. The V gene's germline CDR1 is DFQATT and CDR2 SNEGSKA (reference sequence). CDR3 nucleotide sequence: TGCAGTGCTAGAGGGCTAGCGGGAACTCGGAACGAGCAGTACTTC. It codes for CSARGLAGTRNEQYF.

J is TRBJ2-6 and V is TRBV5-1, with a tentative D call TRBD1 (6 bases). The CDR3 extends over 15 amino acids. V dropped 2 bases and J dropped 1 base, with 7 bases sitting between them. Germline V gene data show CDR1 as SGHRS and CDR2 as YFSETQ. The CDR3 nucleotides read TGCGCCAGCAGCTTTCAGGGGTCTGGGGCCAACGTCCTGACTTTC. Its translation is CASSFQGSGANVLTF.

As to this clonotype: At one of its ends the junction is not consistent with the germline gene, which may arise from a read error. The chain couples TRBV3-1 to TRBJ2-2; 14 bases map to TRBD2. This CDR3 contains 20 residues. Per germline, CDR1 LGHDT and CDR2 YNNKEL (reference sequence). CDR3 bases: TGTGCCAGCGCTTCATGGCGTATGACTAGCGGGAGGGGAAACACCGGGGGGCTGCTTTTT. As protein: CASASWRMTSGRGNTGGLLF.

This clonotype appeared many times. The chain recombines TRBV9 with TRBJ1-1, with TRBD1 as a possible D gene (5 bases). The V end lost 0 bases, the J end lost 4 bases, and 13 bases lay between the germline ends. This CDR3 has 15 amino acids. The germline CDR1 and CDR2 sequences are SGDLS and YYNGEE. Here the CDR3 DNA reads TGTGCCAGCAGCGTAGGGCCGGGGGTAGGCACTGAAGCTTTCTTT. It is translated as CASSVGPGVGTEAFF.

This clonotype has a count of ten or more. The V gene is TRBV30, the J gene TRBJ2-1, with 10 bases fitting TRBD2. CDR1 and CDR2 from the germline V gene are GTSNPN and SVGIG (reference sequence). V lost 4 bases and J lost 4; bases outside the gene matches: 7. This CDR3 spans 15 amino acids. For the CDR3, the DNA is TGTGCCTGGACCCCCTTACTAGCGGGATACAATGAGCAGTTCTTC. Translation: CAWTPLLAGYNEQFF. The full variable domain, rest sourced from reference TRBV30 and TRBJ2-1, is SQTIHQWPATLVQPVGSPLSLECTVEGTSNPNLYWYRQAAGRGLQLLFYSVGIGQISSEVPQNLSASRPQDRQFILSSKKLLLSDSGFYLCAWTPLLAGYNEQFFGPGTRLTVL.

The chain uses TRBV18 and TRBJ2-7; the D gene could be TRBD1 or TRBD2 (6 bases each). The CDR3 covers 17 residues. The germline V gene has CDR1 KGHSH and CDR2 LQKENI. Trimming left V 1 base short and J 5 bases short, with 21 bases between. The CDR3 reads CASSPLISWGASNEQYF. The DNA of the CDR3 is TGTGCCAGCTCACCACTCATCTCTTGGGGGGCTTCTAACGAGCAGTACTTC.

This clonotype was counted many times. The rearrangement links TRBV19 to TRBJ2-2; 8 positions agree with TRBD1. V lost 0 bases, J lost 10 bases, and 22 bases stayed unmatched. The CDR3 runs to 20 residues. Germline CDR1 and CDR2: LNHDA and SQIVND (reference sequence). Here the CDR3 reads CASSIDHRVRGPNQPKELFF. The DNA of the CDR3 is TGTGCCAGTAGTATAGATCACCGGGTCAGGGGGCCTAACCAGCCCAAGGAGCTGTTTTTT. Full variable domain (rest looked up from reference TRBV19 and TRBJ2-2): DGGITQSPKYLFRKEGQNVTLSCEQNLNHDAMYWYRQDPGQGLRLIYYSQIVNDFQKGDIAEGYSVSREKKESFPLTVTSAQKNPTAFYLCASSIDHRVRGPNQPKELFFGEGSRLTVL.

Comments on this clonotype: It may be a read error: a sequence one base away is much more abundant. The chain carries TRBV28 and TRBJ2-5, with a tentative D call TRBD1 (6 bases). This CDR3 contains 15 residues. Germline CDR1 MDHEN, CDR2 SYDVKM. Trimming shortened V by 1 base and J by 2 bases, and 11 bases separated the two germline ends. The CDR3 coding sequence is TGTGCCAGCAGTTTATCTGGACAGCCACAAGAGACCCAGTACTTC. Translating it yields CASSLSGQPQETQYF.

About this clonotype itself: This may be a read error, as it is one base from a much larger clone. CDR3 coding DNA: TGTGCCAGCAGTACAGGGATAGCCCTTCGCACAGATACGCAGTATTTT. This translates into CASSTGIALRTDTQYF. The chain has TRBV2 and TRBJ2-3; weak D call: TRBD1 (6 bases). Germline CDR1 reads SNHLY; CDR2 reads FYNNEI. The V end was cut by 5 bases, the J end by 1 base, with 16 bases between. There are 16 residues in the CDR3. The variable domain in full, completed from reference TRBV2 and TRBJ2-3, reads EPEVTQTPSHQVTQMGQEVILRCVPISNHLYFYWYRQILGQKVEFLVSFYNNEISEKSEIFDDQFSVERPDGSNFTLKIRSTKLEDSAMYFCASSTGIALRTDTQYFGPGTRLTVL.

This clonotype was recorded many times. V usage is TRBV7-9 and J usage is TRBJ2-3, with 12 positions matching TRBD1. This CDR3 contains 18 residues. The V gene's germline CDR1 is SEHNR and CDR2 FQNEAQ (reference sequence). The J segment lost 2 bases and the V segment lost 2 bases, leaving 8 bases of the junction unmatched. The CDR3 is CASSLSSGTGGYTDTQYF. For the CDR3, the DNA is TGTGCCAGCAGCTTATCGTCGGGGACAGGGGGCTACACAGATACGCAGTATTTT. Full variable domain (remainder filled in from reference TRBV7-9 and TRBJ2-3): DTGVSQNPRHKITKRGQNVTFRCDPISEHNRLYWYRQTLGQGPEFLTYFQNEAQLEKSRLLSDRFSAERPKGSFSTLEIQRTEQGDSAMYLCASSLSSGTGGYTDTQYFGPGTRLTVL.

This clonotype was detected many times. Relative to the germline gene, one junction end is altered; a read error may explain this. The genes are TRBV24-1 and TRBJ2-7; D is unclear. The CDR3 sequence is 13 residues long. Germline CDR1 is KGHDR and CDR2 is SFDVKD. As DNA, the CDR3 is TGTGCCACTAGTGATTTGGAAGGGAACGAGCAGTACTTC. Its protein is CATSDLEGNEQYF.

As for this clonotype: A much larger clone lies one base from this, so it may be a read error. This sequence joins TRBV4-2 and TRBJ2-7; D uncertain. Deletions cut 3 bases from V and 4 bases from J, with 22 bases between. CDR3 length: 17 residues. Germline V gene data show CDR1 as LGHNA and CDR2 as YNFKEQ. The CDR3 loop is CASSHPSAEEVSYEQYF. The CDR3 nucleotides are TGTGCCAGCAGCCATCCATCCGCCGAGGAAGTCTCGTACGAGCAGTACTTC.

There are many counts of this clonotype. The rearrangement links TRBV7-9 to TRBJ2-1; 9 nucleotides line up with TRBD2. Germline V gene lookup returns CDR1 SEHNR and CDR2 FQNEAQ (reference sequence). The ends lost 4 bases at V and 8 bases at J; junction bases unmatched: 15. The CDR3 consists of 17 residues. CDR3 bases: TGTGCCAGCAGCTCTCCCTCATTAGCGGGAGTGGGGGATGAGCAGTTCTTC. This sequence encodes CASSSPSLAGVGDEQFF.

This clonotype was picked up many times. The gene calls are TRBV20-1 and TRBJ2-3; 11 nucleotides match TRBD2. The V gene end was trimmed by 0 bases and the J gene end by 2 bases; junction bases not matched to a gene: 16. Germline CDR1 and CDR2: DFQATT and SNEGSKA (reference sequence). The CDR3 spans 20 residues. The CDR3 DNA follows: TGCAGTGCTAGAGACATAACTAGCGGGAGCGGTCCGGGGTACACAGATACGCAGTATTTT. It yields the protein CSARDITSGSGPGYTDTQYF.

Comment on this clonotype: A read error may explain this, as a much larger clone is one base away. The V and J genes are TRBV27 and TRBJ2-7, with a weak D call TRBD2 (6 bases). V shed 3 bases and J shed 2 bases, with 17 bases lying between them. This CDR3 is built from 16 residues. Germline loops: CDR1 MNHEY, CDR2 SMNVEV (reference sequence). DNA of the CDR3: TGTGCCAGCAGTTTTCAGTCCCTGGCGGGAACCTACGAGCAGTACTTC. It specifies CASSFQSLAGTYEQYF.

There are many counts of this clonotype. This chain connects TRBV11-2 to TRBJ2-1; D unclear. CDR1 and CDR2 from the germline V gene are SGHAT and FQNNGV. This CDR3 is 12 amino acids long. Trimming removed 5 bases at V and 10 bases at J, with 12 bases between. In DNA form, the CDR3 reads TGTGCCAGCAGCCACCGGGCCCACGAGCAGTTCTTC. Its translation is CASSHRAHEQFF.

This clonotype was counted a few times. The rearrangement joins TRBV6-2 or TRBV6-3 to TRBJ1-5, with D unclear. CDR1 and CDR2 (germline): MNHEY, SVGEGT. This CDR3 contains 15 residues. Trimming pared 4 bases from V and 0 bases from J, leaving 10 bases between. The CDR3 sequence is CASSWGVNSNQPQHF. For the CDR3, the DNA is TGTGCCAGCAGTTGGGGAGTTAATAGCAATCAGCCCCAGCATTTT.

In its sample, this clonotype was seen many times. The chain employs TRBV7-9 and TRBJ2-7; 11 bases match TRBD2. V lost 0 bases to trimming and J lost 4 bases; unmatched junction nucleotides: 5. The CDR3 is made up of 16 amino acids. Germline V gene data show CDR1 as SEHNR and CDR2 as FQNEAQ (reference sequence). CDR3 DNA sequence: TGTGCCAGCAGCTTAGCTACTAGCGGGAGTGGGTACGAGCAGTACTTC. It codes for CASSLATSGSGYEQYF.

The chain joins TRBV24-1 to TRBJ2-7; D is possibly TRBD2 (5 bases). This CDR3 has 14 residues. Trimming cost V 4 bases and J 1 base, with 10 bases left between them. The germline V gene encodes CDR1 KGHDR and CDR2 SFDVKD. CDR3 loop: CATSEAAESYEQYF. CDR3 nucleotide sequence: TGTGCCACCAGTGAGGCAGCGGAATCCTACGAGCAGTACTTC.

This clonotype has more than one count but fewer than ten. Being one base from a much bigger clone, this may be a read error. This chain's CDR3 is CASKETVNSEAFF. DNA for the CDR3: TGTGCCAGCAAGGAGACGGTGAACTCTGAAGCTTTCTTT. This rearrangement joins TRBV9 to TRBJ1-1; no definite D call. This CDR3 has 13 residues. Germline V gene lookup returns CDR1 SGDLS and CDR2 YYNGEE.